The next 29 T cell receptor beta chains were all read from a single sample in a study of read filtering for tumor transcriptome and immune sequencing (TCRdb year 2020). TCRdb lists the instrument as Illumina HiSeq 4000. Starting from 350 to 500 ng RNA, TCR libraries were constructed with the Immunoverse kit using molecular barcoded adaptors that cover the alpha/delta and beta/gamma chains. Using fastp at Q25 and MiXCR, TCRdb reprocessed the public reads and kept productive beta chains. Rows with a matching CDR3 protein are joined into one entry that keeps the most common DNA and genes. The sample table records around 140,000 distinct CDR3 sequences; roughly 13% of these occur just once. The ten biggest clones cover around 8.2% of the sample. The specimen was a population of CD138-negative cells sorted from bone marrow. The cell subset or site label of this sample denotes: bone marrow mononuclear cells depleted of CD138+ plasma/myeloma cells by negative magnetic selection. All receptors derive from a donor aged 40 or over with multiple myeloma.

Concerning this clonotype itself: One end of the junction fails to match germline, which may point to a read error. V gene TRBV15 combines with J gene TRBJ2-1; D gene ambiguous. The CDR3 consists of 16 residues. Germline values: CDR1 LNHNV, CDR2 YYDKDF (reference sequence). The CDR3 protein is CATGRDDLASRNEQLF. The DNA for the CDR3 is TGTGCCACCGGCAGAGATGACCTCGCCTCCCGCAATGAGCAGCTCTTC.

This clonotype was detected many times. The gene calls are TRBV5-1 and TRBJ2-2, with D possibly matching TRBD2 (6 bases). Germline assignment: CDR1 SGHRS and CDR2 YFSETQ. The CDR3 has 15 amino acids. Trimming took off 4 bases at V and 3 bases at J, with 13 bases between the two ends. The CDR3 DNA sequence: TGCGCCAGCAGCCAACAAACTAGCTACACCGGGGAGCTGTTTTTT. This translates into CASSQQTSYTGELFF.

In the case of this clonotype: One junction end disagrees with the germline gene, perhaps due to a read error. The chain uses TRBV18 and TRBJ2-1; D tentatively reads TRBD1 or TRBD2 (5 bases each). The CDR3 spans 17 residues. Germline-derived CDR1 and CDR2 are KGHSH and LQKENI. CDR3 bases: TGTGTCAGCTCACCCCTTTCGGGACCTTTGGGCTACAATGAGCAGTTCTTC. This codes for CVSSPLSGPLGYNEQFF.

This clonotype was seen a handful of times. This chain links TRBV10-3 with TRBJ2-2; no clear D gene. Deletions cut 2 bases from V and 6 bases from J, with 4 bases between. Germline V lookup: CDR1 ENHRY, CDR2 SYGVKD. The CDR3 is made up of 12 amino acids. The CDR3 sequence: CAISEGPGELFF. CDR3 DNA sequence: TGTGCCATCAGTGAGGGTCCCGGGGAGCTGTTTTTT.

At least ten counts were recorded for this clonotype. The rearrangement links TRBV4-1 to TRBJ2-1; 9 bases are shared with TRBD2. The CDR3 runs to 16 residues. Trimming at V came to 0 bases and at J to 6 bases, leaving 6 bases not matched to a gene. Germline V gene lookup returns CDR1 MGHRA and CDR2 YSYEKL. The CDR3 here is CASSQDYLAGINEQFF. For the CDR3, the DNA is TGCGCCAGCAGCCAAGATTACCTAGCGGGAATCAATGAGCAGTTCTTC.

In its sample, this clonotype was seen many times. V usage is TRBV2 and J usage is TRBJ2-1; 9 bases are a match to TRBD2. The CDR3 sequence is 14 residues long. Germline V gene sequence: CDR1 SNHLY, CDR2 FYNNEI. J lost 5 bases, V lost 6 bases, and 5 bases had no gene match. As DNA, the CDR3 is TGTGCCAGCAGCGCGGGAGGGCCCGACAATGAGCAGTTCTTC. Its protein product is CASSAGGPDNEQFF.

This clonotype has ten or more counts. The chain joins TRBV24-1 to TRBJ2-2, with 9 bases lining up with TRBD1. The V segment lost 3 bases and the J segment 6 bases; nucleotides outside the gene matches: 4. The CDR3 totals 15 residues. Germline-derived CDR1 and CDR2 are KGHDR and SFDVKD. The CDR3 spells CATSDTGQGAGELFF. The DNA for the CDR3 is TGTGCCACCAGTGATACGGGACAGGGCGCCGGGGAGCTGTTTTTT.

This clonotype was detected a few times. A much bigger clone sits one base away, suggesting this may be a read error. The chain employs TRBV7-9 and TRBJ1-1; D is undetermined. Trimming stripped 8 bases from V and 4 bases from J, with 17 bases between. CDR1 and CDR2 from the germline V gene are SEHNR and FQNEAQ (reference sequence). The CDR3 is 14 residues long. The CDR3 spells CASGSESQSTEAFF. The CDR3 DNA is TGTGCCAGCGGATCCGAGTCCCAATCCACTGAAGCTTTCTTT.

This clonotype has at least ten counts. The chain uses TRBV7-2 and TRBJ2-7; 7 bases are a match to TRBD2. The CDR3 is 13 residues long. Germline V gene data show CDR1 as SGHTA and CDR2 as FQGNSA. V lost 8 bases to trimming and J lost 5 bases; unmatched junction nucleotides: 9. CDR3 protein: CASRRGGVDEQYF. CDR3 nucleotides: TGTGCCAGCCGGCGGGGAGGGGTGGACGAGCAGTACTTC.

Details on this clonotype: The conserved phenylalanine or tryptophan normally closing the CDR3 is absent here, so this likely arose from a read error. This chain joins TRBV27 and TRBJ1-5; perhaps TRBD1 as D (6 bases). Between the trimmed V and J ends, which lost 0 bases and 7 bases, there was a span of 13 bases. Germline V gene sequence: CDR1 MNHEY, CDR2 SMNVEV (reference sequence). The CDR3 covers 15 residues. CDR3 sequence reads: CASSLSVQGGQPQHL. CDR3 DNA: TGTGCCAGCAGTTTATCGGTACAGGGCGGCCAGCCCCAGCATCTT.

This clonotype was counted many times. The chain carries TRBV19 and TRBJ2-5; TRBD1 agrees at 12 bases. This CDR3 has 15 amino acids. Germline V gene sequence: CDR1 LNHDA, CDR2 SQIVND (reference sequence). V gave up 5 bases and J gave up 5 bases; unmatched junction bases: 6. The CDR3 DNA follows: TGTGCCAGTAGTCTCCGGGACAGGGGGCCGGAGACCCAGTACTTC. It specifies CASSLRDRGPETQYF.

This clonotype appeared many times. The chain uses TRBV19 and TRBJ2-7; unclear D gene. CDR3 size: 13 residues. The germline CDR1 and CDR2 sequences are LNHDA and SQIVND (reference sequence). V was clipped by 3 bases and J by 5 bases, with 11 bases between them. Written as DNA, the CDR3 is TGTGCCAGTAGTATGGGCGGATTCCACGAGCAGTACTTC. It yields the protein CASSMGGFHEQYF.

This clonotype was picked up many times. CDR3 loop: CASSTRQVLAKNIQYF. CDR3 sequence (DNA): TGTGCCAGTAGTACGCGACAAGTCCTAGCCAAAAACATTCAGTACTTC. The gene calls are TRBV19 and TRBJ2-4; D ambiguous. There are 16 residues in the CDR3. Trimming pared 4 bases from V and 0 bases from J, leaving 13 bases between. Germline CDR1 LNHDA, CDR2 SQIVND (reference sequence).

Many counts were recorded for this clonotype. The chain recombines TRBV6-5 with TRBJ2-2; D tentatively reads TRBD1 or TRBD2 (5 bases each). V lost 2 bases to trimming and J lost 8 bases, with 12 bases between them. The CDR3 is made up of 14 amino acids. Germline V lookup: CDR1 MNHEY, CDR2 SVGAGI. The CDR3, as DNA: TGTGCCAGCAGTTACGGGACCCGGACAGGGGAGCTGTTTTTT. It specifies CASSYGTRTGELFF.

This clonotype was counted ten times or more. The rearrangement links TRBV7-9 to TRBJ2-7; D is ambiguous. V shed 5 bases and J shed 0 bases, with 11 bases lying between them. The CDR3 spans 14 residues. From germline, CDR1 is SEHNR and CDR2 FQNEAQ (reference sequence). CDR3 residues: CASSPSYLSYEQYF. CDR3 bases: TGTGCCAGCAGCCCCTCTTATCTCTCCTACGAGCAGTACTTC. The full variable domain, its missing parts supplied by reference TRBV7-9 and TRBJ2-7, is DTGVSQNPRHKITKRGQNVTFRCDPISEHNRLYWYRQTLGQGPEFLTYFQNEAQLEKSRLLSDRFSAERPKGSFSTLEIQRTEQGDSAMYLCASSPSYLSYEQYFGPGTRLTVT.

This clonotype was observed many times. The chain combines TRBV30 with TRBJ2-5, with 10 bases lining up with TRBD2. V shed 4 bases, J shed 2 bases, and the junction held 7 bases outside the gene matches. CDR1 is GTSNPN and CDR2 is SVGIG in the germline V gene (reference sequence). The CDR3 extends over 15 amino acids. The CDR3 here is CAWIPGLAAQETQYF. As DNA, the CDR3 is TGTGCCTGGATTCCCGGACTAGCGGCACAAGAGACCCAGTACTTC. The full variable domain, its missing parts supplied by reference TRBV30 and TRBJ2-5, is SQTIHQWPATLVQPVGSPLSLECTVEGTSNPNLYWYRQAAGRGLQLLFYSVGIGQISSEVPQNLSASRPQDRQFILSSKKLLLSDSGFYLCAWIPGLAAQETQYFGPGTRLLVL.

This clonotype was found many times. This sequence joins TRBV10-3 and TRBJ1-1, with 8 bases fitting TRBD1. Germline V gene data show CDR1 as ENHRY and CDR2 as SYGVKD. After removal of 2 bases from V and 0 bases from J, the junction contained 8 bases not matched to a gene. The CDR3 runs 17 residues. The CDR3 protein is CAISEPWTGYMNTEAFF. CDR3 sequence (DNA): TGTGCCATCAGTGAGCCTTGGACAGGGTACATGAACACTGAAGCTTTCTTT.

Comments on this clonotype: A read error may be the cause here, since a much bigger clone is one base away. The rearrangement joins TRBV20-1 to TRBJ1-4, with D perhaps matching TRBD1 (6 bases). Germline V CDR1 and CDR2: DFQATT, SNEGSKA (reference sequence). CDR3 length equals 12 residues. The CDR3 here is CSLWTEDEKLFF. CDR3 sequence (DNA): TGCAGCCTATGGACAGAGGATGAAAAACTGTTTTTT.

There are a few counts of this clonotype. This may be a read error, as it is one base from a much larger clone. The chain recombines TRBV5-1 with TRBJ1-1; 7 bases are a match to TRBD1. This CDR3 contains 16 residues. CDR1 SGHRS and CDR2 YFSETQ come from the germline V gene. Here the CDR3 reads CAGSKKTGFMNTEAFF. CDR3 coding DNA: TGCGCCGGCAGTAAGAAGACAGGGTTCATGAACACTGAAGCTTTCTTT.

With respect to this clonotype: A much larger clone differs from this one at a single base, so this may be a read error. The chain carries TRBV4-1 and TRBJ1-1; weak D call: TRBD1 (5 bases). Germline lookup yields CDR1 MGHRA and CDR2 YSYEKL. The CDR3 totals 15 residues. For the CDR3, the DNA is TGCGCCAGCAGCCAACCCTGGCGAGGGGAAACTGAACCTTTCTTT. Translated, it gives CASSQPWRGETEPFF.

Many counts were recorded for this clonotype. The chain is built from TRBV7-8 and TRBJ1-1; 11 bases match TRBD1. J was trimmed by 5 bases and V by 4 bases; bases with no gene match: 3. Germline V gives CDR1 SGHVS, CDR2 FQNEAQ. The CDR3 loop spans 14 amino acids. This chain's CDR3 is CASSWDRGGTEAFF. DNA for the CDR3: TGTGCCAGCAGCTGGGACAGGGGGGGGACTGAAGCTTTCTTT.

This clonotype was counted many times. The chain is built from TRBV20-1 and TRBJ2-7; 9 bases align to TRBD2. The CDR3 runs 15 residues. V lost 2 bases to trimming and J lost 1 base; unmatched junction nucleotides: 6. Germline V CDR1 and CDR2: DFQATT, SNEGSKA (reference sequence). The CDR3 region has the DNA TGCAGTGCTAGATCCGGGACTAGCACTTCCTACGAGCAGTACTTC. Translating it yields CSARSGTSTSYEQYF.

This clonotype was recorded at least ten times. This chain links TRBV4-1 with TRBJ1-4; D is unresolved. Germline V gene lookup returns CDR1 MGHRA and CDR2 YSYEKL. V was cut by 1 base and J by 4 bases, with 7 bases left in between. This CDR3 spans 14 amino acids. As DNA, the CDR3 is TGCGCCAGCAGCCAAGTACTGTTTAATGAAAAACTGTTTTTT. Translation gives CASSQVLFNEKLFF.

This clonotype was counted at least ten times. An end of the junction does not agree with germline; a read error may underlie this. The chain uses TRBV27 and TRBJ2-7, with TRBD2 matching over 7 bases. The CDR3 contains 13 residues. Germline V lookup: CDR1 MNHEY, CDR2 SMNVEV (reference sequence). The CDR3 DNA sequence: TGCGCCAGCAGTCCTAGCGGAACCTACGAGCAGTACTTC. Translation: CASSPSGTYEQYF.

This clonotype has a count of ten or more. The CDR3 nucleotides read TGTGCCATCAGTGAAAACATATTCTCTACGGATGAGCAGTTCTTC. Protein: CAISENIFSTDEQFF. The chain combines TRBV10-3 with TRBJ2-1; D ambiguous. Germline V gives CDR1 ENHRY, CDR2 SYGVKD. V gave up 3 bases and J gave up 8 bases, with 17 bases separating them. The CDR3 is 15 amino acids.

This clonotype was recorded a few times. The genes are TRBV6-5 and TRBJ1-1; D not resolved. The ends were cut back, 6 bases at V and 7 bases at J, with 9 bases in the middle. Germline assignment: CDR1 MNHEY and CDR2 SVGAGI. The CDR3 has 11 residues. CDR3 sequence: CASSSDGEAFF. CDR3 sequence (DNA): TGTGCCAGCAGCTCGGACGGTGAAGCTTTCTTT.

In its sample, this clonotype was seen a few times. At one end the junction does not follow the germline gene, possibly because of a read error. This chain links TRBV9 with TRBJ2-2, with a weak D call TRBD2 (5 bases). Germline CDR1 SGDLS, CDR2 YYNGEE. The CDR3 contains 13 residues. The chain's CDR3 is CASSSTYTGEQFF. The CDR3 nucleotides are TGTGCCAGCAGCTCGACGTACACCGGGGAGCAGTTTTTT.

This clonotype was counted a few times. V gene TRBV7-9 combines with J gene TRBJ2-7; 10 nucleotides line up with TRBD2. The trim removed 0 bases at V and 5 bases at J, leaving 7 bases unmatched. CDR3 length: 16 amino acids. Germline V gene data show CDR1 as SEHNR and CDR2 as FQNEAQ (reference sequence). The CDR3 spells CASSLAISGRGNEQYF. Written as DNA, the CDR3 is TGTGCCAGCAGCTTAGCGATAAGCGGGAGGGGGAACGAGCAGTACTTC. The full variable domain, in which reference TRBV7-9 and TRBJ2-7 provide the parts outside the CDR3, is DTGVSQNPRHKITKRGQNVTFRCDPISEHNRLYWYRQTLGQGPEFLTYFQNEAQLEKSRLLSDRFSAERPKGSFSTLEIQRTEQGDSAMYLCASSLAISGRGNEQYFGPGTRLTVT.

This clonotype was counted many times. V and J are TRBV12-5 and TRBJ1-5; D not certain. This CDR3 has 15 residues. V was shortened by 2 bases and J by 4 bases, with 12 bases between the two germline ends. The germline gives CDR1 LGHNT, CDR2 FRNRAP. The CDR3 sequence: CASGLSEVKNQPQHF. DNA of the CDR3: TGTGCTAGTGGTTTGAGTGAGGTAAAAAATCAGCCCCAGCATTTT.